Below, 5 T cell receptor beta chains from the same sample are listed, as sequenced in a study of T-cell memory formation after mild COVID-19. TCRdb re-analysed the 5' RACE reads in MiXCR, keeping a single row per CDR3 protein. This table holds roughly 410,000 distinct CDR3 sequences, roughly a quarter found once. Sequenced input: PBMCs or a T cell subset sorted from them (not recorded which). These receptors came from an adult woman who had mild COVID-19 (a few samples of this study predate the infection). Cell type and time point are not known.

The gene calls are TRBV12-3 or TRBV12-4 and TRBJ2-5; perhaps TRBD2 as D (5 bases). Trimming cost V 3 bases and J 1 base, with 12 bases left between them. CDR3 length equals 15 residues. CDR3 amino acids: CASSLDFGFQETQYF. The CDR3 DNA reads as TGTGCCAGCAGTTTGGACTTCGGTTTCCAAGAGACCCAGTACTTC.

This clonotype has more than one count but fewer than ten. The CDR3 sequence is CASSPGAGGYTF. CDR3 nucleotide sequence: TGTGCCAGTAGCCCGGGGGCGGGTGGCTACACCTTC. V and J are TRBV19 and TRBJ1-2, with a tentative D call TRBD1 (6 bases). V lost 6 bases, J lost 7 bases, and 12 bases lay in between. CDR3 size: 12 residues. Germline V gene sequence: CDR1 LNHDA, CDR2 SQIVND (reference sequence).

The gene calls are TRBV20-1 and TRBJ2-1; D is uncertain. CDR3 length equals 16 residues. Germline loops: CDR1 DFQATT, CDR2 SNEGSKA (reference sequence). The V end lost 0 bases, the J end lost 0 bases, and 12 bases lay between the germline ends. The CDR3 protein is CSARDDLTSSYNEQFF. As DNA, the CDR3 is TGCAGTGCTAGAGACGACTTAACGAGCTCCTACAATGAGCAGTTCTTC.

This clonotype was counted ten times or more. This rearrangement joins TRBV29-1 to TRBJ2-1; D is undetermined. The germline V and J ends were trimmed by 1 base and 12 bases, with 13 bases remaining between them. CDR3 length equals 12 residues. Per germline, CDR1 SQVTM and CDR2 ANQGSEA. As DNA, the CDR3 is TGCAGCGTTGAAGCCTTTACCCTGGGGCAGTTCTTC. Amino acid sequence: CSVEAFTLGQFF.

The chain employs TRBV12-3 or TRBV12-4 and TRBJ2-7; 10 nucleotides line up with TRBD1. The CDR3 length is 15 residues. Losses at the gene ends were 3 bases for V and 2 bases for J; bases not matched to a gene: 4. CDR3 amino acids: CASSFLGTGAYEQYF. Written as DNA, the CDR3 is TGTGCCAGCAGTTTTCTAGGGACAGGGGCCTACGAGCAGTACTTC.